These 18 T cell receptor beta chains were sequenced from one sample in a study of graft-versus-host responses after intestinal transplantation. The data were produced by immunoSEQ multiplex PCR, yet TCRdb's version contains in-frame clones alone and is incomplete. This sample has about 86,000 clones, with 91% found just once. The antigens these receptors bind are not known. The sequenced sample was unstimulated CD8+ T cells sorted from spleen or lymph node cells, obtained before intestinal transplant. These receptors all stem from a human donor who received an intestinal transplant.

Here the CDR3 reads CASSPLGGANEKLFF. CDR3 sequence (DNA): TGTGCCAGCAGTCCCTTAGGAGGGGCTAATGAAAAACTGTTTTTT. The chain recombines TRBV6-5 with TRBJ1-4; the D gene is possibly TRBD1 (5 bases). Trimming cost V 5 bases and J 3 bases, with 13 bases left between them. Germline V gene data show CDR1 as MNHEY and CDR2 as SVGAGI. This CDR3 spans 15 amino acids.

The rearrangement links TRBV5-8 to TRBJ2-2; tentative D call: TRBD2 (5 bases). This CDR3 is 17 amino acids long. V was shortened by 4 bases and J by 1 base, with 17 bases between the two germline ends. Per the germline V gene, CDR1 is SGHTS and CDR2 is YDEGEE. The CDR3 here is CASSDHAGVLNTGELFF. DNA of the CDR3: TGTGCCAGCAGCGACCACGCCGGGGTCTTGAACACCGGGGAGCTGTTTTTT.

The chain couples TRBV4-1 to TRBJ2-2, with D perhaps matching TRBD1 (6 bases). CDR1 and CDR2 (germline): MGHRA, YSYEKL. The CDR3 extends over 15 amino acids. V was pared by 1 base and J by 7 bases, with 13 bases between. The CDR3 nucleotides are TGCGCCAGCAGCCAAGTATCGGCAGGGGTCGGGGAGCTGTTTTTT. Its protein product is CASSQVSAGVGELFF.

The gene calls are TRBV6-5 and TRBJ2-2; 9 bases line up with TRBD2. CDR1 MNHEY and CDR2 SVGAGI come from the germline V gene. This CDR3 has 16 residues. With V trimmed by 2 bases and J by 3 bases, 4 bases remained unmatched. This CDR3 reads CASSYRRGGDTGELFF. DNA for the CDR3: TGTGCCAGCAGTTACCGGCGGGGGGGCGACACCGGGGAGCTGTTTTTT.

The rearrangement uses TRBV19 and TRBJ2-1; D may be TRBD1 (6 bases). There are 13 residues in the CDR3. V was shortened by 7 bases and J by 4 bases, with 11 bases between the two germline ends. Germline CDR1 reads LNHDA; CDR2 reads SQIVND (reference sequence). CDR3: CASKPTGYNEQFF. CDR3 nucleotides: TGTGCCAGTAAACCGACAGGATACAATGAGCAGTTCTTC.

CDR3 protein: CATYPLGGMNTEAFF. The CDR3 DNA is TGTGCCACATACCCCTTAGGGGGTATGAACACTGAAGCTTTCTTT. This chain links TRBV6-1 with TRBJ1-1; D is perhaps TRBD1 (6 bases). The V end was cut by 10 bases, the J end by 0 bases, with 18 bases between. Germline V gives CDR1 MNHNS, CDR2 SASEGT. The CDR3 extends over 15 amino acids.

This chain joins TRBV4-1 and TRBJ2-1, with D perhaps matching TRBD2 (5 bases). Trimming removed 1 base at V and 8 bases at J, with 18 bases between. Germline V gene lookup returns CDR1 MGHRA and CDR2 YSYEKL. This CDR3 is 16 amino acids long. The CDR3 nucleotides read TGCGCCAGCAGCCAAGCCCCTATGGGAGCTTTCGATGAGCAGTTCTTC. Encoded protein: CASSQAPMGAFDEQFF.

The chain uses TRBV4-3 and TRBJ1-1; D unclear. V lost 0 bases and J 5 bases, leaving 7 bases between the germline ends. The CDR3 is made up of 13 amino acids. Per germline, CDR1 LGHNA and CDR2 YSLEER. The CDR3 reads CASSQDGSTEAFF. CDR3 sequence (DNA): TGCGCCAGCAGCCAAGATGGGAGTACTGAAGCTTTCTTT.

The chain links TRBV6-1 to TRBJ2-1; 7 bases map to TRBD2. Germline-derived CDR1 and CDR2 are MNHNS and SASEGT. This CDR3 spans 15 amino acids. Trimming took 7 bases from V and 2 from J; bases not matched to a gene: 8. In DNA, the CDR3 is TGTGCCAGCAAGGAGCGGGGATCCCCCTACAATGAGCAGTTCTTC. Its translation is CASKERGSPYNEQFF.

This chain uses TRBV7-6 with TRBJ2-2, with 8 bases matching TRBD1. There are 14 residues in the CDR3. V lost 5 bases, J lost 9 bases, and 8 bases stayed unmatched. Looked up from germline, CDR1 is SGHVS and CDR2 is FNYEAQ. The CDR3 DNA reads TGTGCCAGCAGCCACCCAGGGACAGGCAGGGAGCTGTTTTTT. It translates to CASSHPGTGRELFF.

The chain recombines TRBV7-9 with TRBJ1-2; no clear D gene. The length of the CDR3 is 14 residues. Trimming took 6 bases from V and 2 from J, leaving 13 bases between them. Germline CDR1 SEHNR, CDR2 FQNEAQ (reference sequence). The CDR3, as DNA: TGTGCCAGCAGACACGGGATACAGAACTATGGCTACACCTTC. Protein sequence: CASRHGIQNYGYTF. Full variable domain (missing parts from reference TRBV7-9 and TRBJ1-2): DTGVSQNPRHKITKRGQNVTFRCDPISEHNRLYWYRQTLGQGPEFLTYFQNEAQLEKSRLLSDRFSAERPKGSFSTLEIQRTEQGDSAMYLCASRHGIQNYGYTFGSGTRLTVV.

The rearrangement joins TRBV7-2 to TRBJ2-7; TRBD2 aligns across 7 bases. Looked up from germline, CDR1 is SGHTA and CDR2 is FQGNSA. CDR3 length: 15 residues. Losses at the gene ends were 0 bases for V and 4 bases for J; bases not matched to a gene: 6. The CDR3 sequence is CASSLAAGEWYEQYF. The CDR3, as DNA: TGTGCCAGCAGCTTAGCGGCGGGAGAGTGGTACGAGCAGTACTTC.

CDR3 DNA sequence: TGTGCCAGCATTGATAGGGAGGTTGAAGCTTTCTTT. Translation gives CASIDREVEAFF. The chain combines TRBV6-6 with TRBJ1-1; D unresolved. The CDR3 consists of 12 residues. Looked up from germline, CDR1 is MNHNY and CDR2 is SVGAGI (reference sequence). Trimming removed 7 bases at V and 7 bases at J, with 13 bases between.

The J gene is TRBJ2-1, the V gene TRBV4-1, with TRBD1 as a possible D gene (6 bases). The CDR3 runs 15 residues. Looked up from germline, CDR1 is MGHRA and CDR2 is YSYEKL. V was trimmed by 1 base and J by 3 bases, leaving 10 bases between them. The CDR3, as DNA: TGCGCCAGCAGCCAAGGGGGGACATACTACAATGAGCAGTTCTTC. It specifies CASSQGGTYYNEQFF.

The genes are TRBV4-1 and TRBJ2-3; a weak D match, TRBD1 (6 bases). Germline lookup yields CDR1 MGHRA and CDR2 YSYEKL. V shed 0 bases and J shed 4 bases, with 8 bases lying between them. The CDR3 extends over 14 amino acids. The CDR3 sequence: CASSQDPGADTQYF. In DNA form, the CDR3 reads TGCGCCAGCAGCCAAGACCCAGGGGCAGATACGCAGTATTTT.

The chain joins TRBV4-3 to TRBJ1-1, with no clear D. The V gene lost 4 bases and the J gene lost 1 base, with 7 bases spanning the gap. The CDR3 spans 13 residues. Germline CDR1 LGHNA, CDR2 YSLEER. CDR3 nucleotides: TGCGCCAGCAGCCGTTACTGGAACACTGAAGCTTTCTTT. Its protein product is CASSRYWNTEAFF.

The chain has TRBV7-8 and TRBJ2-1; 7 bases match TRBD2. Germline values: CDR1 SGHVS, CDR2 FQNEAQ. The V segment lost 6 bases and the J segment 9 bases; nucleotides outside the gene matches: 5. The CDR3 is 12 amino acids. CDR3 sequence (DNA): TGTGCCAGCAGTCAGGGCGGGGGTGAGCAGTTCTTC. It is translated as CASSQGGGEQFF. Supplemented by reference TRBV7-8 and TRBJ2-1, the full variable domain reads GAGVSQSPRYKVAKRGQDVALRCDPISGHVSLFWYQQALGQGPEFLTYFQNEAQLDKSGLPSDRFFAERPEGSVSTLKIQRTQQEDSAVYLCASSQGGGEQFFGPGTRLTVL.

The V call is TRBV21-1, the J call TRBJ1-1. TRBV21-1 is a pseudogene locus. The CDR3 loop spans 11 amino acids. CDR3: CASSPNTEAFF. The CDR3 DNA is TGTGCCAGCAGTCCTAACACTGAAGCTTTCTTT.